This record concerns one T cell receptor (beta chain) sequence. The sample is drawn from a study of shared T cell receptors in the human thymus. The data were produced by immunoSEQ multiplex PCR, yet TCRdb's version contains in-frame clones alone and is incomplete. This repertoire shows hundreds of thousands of clones, 80% to 90% found once; its top ten account for over 0.008%. The germline CDR1 and CDR2 sequences are MDHEN and SYDVKM. The V end lost 6 bases, the J end lost 2 bases, and 13 bases lay between the germline ends. The CDR3 has 14 residues. A further study also used this sample, focusing on human thymus T cells. From that second work: Corrective surgery for congenital heart defects was being performed on the healthy Finnish infants who were the donors. Thymus tissue was removed during corrective cardiac surgery. Seemingly biased V and J gene usage marked thymic and blood repertoires. Related research reported highly overlapping thymic repertoires among unrelated individuals.

This chain links TRBV28 with TRBJ1-1, with D tentatively TRBD1 (5 bases). Material: thymocytes. The clonotype was recovered from a girl under three years old with a congenital heart defect. The CDR3 region is CASSLGTSNTEAFF. The CDR3 coding sequence is TGTGCCAGCAGCCTAGGGACTTCTAACACTGAAGCTTTCTTT. Full variable domain (rest looked up from reference TRBV28 and TRBJ1-1): DVKVTQSSRYLVKRTGEKVFLECVQDMDHENMFWYRQDPGLGLRLIYFSYDVKMKEKGDIPEGYSVSREKKERFSLILESASTNQTSMYLCASSLGTSNTEAFFGQGTRLTVV.